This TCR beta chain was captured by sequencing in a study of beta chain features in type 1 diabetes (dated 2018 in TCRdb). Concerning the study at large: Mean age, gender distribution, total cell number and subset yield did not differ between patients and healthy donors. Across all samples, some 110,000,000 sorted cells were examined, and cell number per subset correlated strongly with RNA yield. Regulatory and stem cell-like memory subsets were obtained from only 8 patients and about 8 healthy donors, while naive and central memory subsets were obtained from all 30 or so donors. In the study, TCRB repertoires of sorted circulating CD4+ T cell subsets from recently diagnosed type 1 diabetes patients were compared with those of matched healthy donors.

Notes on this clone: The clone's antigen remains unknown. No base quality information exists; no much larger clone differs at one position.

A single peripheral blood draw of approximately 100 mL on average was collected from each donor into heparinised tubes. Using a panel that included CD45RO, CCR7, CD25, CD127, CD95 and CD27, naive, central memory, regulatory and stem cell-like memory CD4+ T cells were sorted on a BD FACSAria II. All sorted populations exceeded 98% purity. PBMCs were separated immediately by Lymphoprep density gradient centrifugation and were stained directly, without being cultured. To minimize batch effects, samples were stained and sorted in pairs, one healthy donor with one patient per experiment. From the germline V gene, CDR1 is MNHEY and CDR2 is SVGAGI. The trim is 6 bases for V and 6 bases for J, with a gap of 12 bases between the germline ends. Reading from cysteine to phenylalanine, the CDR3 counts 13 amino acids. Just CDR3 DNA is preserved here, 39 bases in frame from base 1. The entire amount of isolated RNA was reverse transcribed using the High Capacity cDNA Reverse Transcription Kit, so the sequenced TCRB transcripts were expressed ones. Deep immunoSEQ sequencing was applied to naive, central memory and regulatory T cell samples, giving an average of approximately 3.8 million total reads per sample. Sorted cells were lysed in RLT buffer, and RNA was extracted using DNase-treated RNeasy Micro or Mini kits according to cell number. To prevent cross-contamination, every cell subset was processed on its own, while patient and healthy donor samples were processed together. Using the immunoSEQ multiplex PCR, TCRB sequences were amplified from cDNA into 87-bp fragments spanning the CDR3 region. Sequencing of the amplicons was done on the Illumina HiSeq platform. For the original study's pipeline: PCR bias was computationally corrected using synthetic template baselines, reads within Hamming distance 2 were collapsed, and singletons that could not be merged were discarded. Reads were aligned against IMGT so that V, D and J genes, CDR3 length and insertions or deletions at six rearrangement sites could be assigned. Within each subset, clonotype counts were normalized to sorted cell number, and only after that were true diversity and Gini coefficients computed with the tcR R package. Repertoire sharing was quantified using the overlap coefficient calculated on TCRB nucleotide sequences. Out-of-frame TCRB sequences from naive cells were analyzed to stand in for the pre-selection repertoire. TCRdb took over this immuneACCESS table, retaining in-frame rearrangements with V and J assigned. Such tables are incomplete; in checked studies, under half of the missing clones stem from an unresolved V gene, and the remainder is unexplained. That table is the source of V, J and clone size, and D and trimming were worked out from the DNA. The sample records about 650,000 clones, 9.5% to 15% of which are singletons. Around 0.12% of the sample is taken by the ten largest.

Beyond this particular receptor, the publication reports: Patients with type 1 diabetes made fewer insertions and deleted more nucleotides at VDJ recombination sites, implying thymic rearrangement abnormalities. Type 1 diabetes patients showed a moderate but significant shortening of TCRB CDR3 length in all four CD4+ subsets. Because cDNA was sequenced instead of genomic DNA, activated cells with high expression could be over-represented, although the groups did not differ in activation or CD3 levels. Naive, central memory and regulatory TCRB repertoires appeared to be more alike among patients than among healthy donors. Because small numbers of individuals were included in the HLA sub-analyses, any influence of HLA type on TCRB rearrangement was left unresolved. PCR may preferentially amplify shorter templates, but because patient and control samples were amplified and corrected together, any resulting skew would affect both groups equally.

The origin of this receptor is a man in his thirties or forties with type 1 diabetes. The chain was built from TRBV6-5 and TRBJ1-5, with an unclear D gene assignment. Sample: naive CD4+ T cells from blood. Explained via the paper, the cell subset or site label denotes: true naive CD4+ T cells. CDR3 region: CASRLERSQPQHF. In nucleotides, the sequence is TGTGCCAGCAGGTTGGAGAGGAGTCAGCCCCAGCATTTT.